Detailed here is one TCR beta chain. Its binding antigen is unknown. No base-level quality is on record; no much larger clone is a single base apart. The library was obtained by the immunoSEQ multiplex PCR assay. Approximately 100,000 TCR templates per sample were assayed on the deep sequencing platform. Genomic DNA extracted from sorted T cells was used for TCRbeta CDR3 sequencing. In the paper's pipeline: Clonal analysis of TCRbeta CDR3 data was done in the R programming language. Unstimulated samples were compared with post-reaction CFSE-low samples to define alloreactive CD4+ and CD8+ clones. By matching sequences to the repertoires of sorted unstimulated Treg and non-Treg cells, each alloreactive CD4+ clone was assigned a regulatory or non-regulatory origin. As stored in TCRdb, this immuneACCESS dataset retains in-frame rearrangements with V and J assigned. A fraction of the clones does not appear; measured against another copy, unresolved V genes explain less than half of the discrepancy, and the remainder lacks a known reason. That table supplies the V and J calls and clone size; D and trimming were determined from the DNA. The sample yields some 62,000 clones; less than 80% were counted once. About 0.41% of the sample lies in the top ten.

These data originate in a study of siplizumab effects on memory and regulatory T cells (dated by TCRdb to the late 2010s). Study-level background: The study looked at the effect of siplizumab, an anti-CD2 antibody, on alloreactive T-cell subsets in allogeneic mixed lymphocyte reactions made from human PBMCs.

The junction carries 12 bases between V and J, which are trimmed by 4 bases and 1 base respectively. The CDR1 and CDR2 encoded by the germline V gene are ENHRY and SYGVKD. The CDR3 covers 15 residues, taking in both the cysteine and the phenylalanine. Solely the CDR3 DNA is kept, with 45 bases framed from the first base. In addition, sequencing in three donor pairs included unstimulated CD8+ effector memory subsets alongside CD4+ naive, CD8+ naive, CD8+ TEMRA and CD4+ memory subsets. Sorted unstimulated T cells and proliferating T cells recovered from mixed lymphocyte reactions underwent TCRbeta CDR3 sequencing. Fresh whole blood from around eleven HLA-typed healthy donors served as the source for isolating PBMCs. Study-wide findings and limitations: For roughly 80-96% of proliferating CD4+ or CD8+ clones, no naive or memory phenotype could be assigned. The suppressive function of proliferating Tregs from siplizumab cultures was not functionally confirmed. Siplizumab significantly lowered the cumulative frequency of alloreactive sequences that could be traced to unstimulated CD4+ memory T cells. In reactions with siplizumab, an average of approximately 69% of mappable alloreactive CD4+ clones were Treg-derived, compared with approximately 29% in control reactions. Compared with memory T cells, unstimulated naive T cells appeared more diverse, and naive cells seemed to make a substantial contribution to the alloresponse. Sequences below about 10^-5 frequency were poorly captured, so only a minor fraction of alloreactive clones could be mapped to unstimulated subsets.

The sample consisted of memory CD4+ T cells sorted from blood. The intended sense of this specimen's cell subset or site label: unstimulated CD4+ memory T cells. Recombination linked TRBV10-3 to TRBJ2-3, with TRBD2 as a weak D call on 5 bases. The receptor was isolated from a human donor in good health. The nucleotide sequence reads as follows: TGTGCCATCAGTGTCTCGGGGTATGGCACAGATACGCAGTATTTT. Its protein is CAISVSGYGTDTQYF.